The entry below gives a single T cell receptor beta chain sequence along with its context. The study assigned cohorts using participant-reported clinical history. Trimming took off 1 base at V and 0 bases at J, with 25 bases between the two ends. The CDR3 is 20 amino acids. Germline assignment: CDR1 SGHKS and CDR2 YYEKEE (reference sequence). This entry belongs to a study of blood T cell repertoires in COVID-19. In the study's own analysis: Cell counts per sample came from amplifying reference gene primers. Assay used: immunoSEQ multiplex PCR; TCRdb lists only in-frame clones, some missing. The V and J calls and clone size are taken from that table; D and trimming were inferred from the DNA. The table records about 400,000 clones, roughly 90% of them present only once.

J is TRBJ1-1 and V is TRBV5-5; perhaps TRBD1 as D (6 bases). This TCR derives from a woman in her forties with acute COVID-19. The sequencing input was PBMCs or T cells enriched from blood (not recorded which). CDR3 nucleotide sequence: TGTGCCAGCAGCTTGAGTTCGGAGCTCAGGGGAACATCCCTGAACACTGAAGCTTTCTTT. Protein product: CASSLSSELRGTSLNTEAFF.